This TCR beta chain derives from a study of blood T cell repertoires in COVID-19. For the study at large: Sources were T cells, B-cell-depleted T cells, or PBMCs; the material itself was cDNA or gDNA.

The age range of participants was about 18 to 89 years, with residence in under 30 US areas. Assignments of participants to cohorts depended upon their own reported clinical history. How the authors handled the data: Cell counts per sample came from amplifying reference gene primers. The data were produced by immunoSEQ multiplex PCR, yet TCRdb's version contains in-frame clones alone and is incomplete. D and trimming come from the DNA, and the V and J calls and clone size come from that table. The sample carries 200,000 to 250,000 clones, over 65% recorded once. The junction had 5 bases not matched to a gene; V was cut back by 3 bases and J by 5 bases. The CDR3 consists of 14 residues. Germline V gene sequence: CDR1 SGHRS, CDR2 YFSETQ.

The chain has TRBV5-1 and TRBJ2-5; 9 bases are a match to TRBD2. The sample was PBMCs or T cells enriched from blood (not recorded which). The receptor comes from a woman aged 55-75 years who had recovered from COVID-19. As DNA, the CDR3 is TGCGCCAGCAGCTCCGTAGCGGGAGCGGAGACCCAGTACTTC. It yields the protein CASSSVAGAETQYF.